The TCR beta chain under discussion was sequenced for a study of OX40 agonist ivuxolimab in advanced cancers. The wider study: Patients were dosed with the agonistic anti-OX40 (CD134) antibody ivuxolimab. Participants, approximately 83% male, averaged approximately 56 years of age, ranging from roughly 23 to 80.

The repertoire was sequenced with immunoSEQ multiplex PCR; TCRdb's copy has only in-frame clones and lacks some. This repertoire shows about 78,000 clones, roughly 92% found once; its top ten account for about 3%. The CDR3 consists of 14 residues. Losses at the gene ends were 4 bases for V and 3 bases for J; bases not matched to a gene: 1. Germline V gives CDR1 LGHNA, CDR2 YNFKEQ. Study conclusions and caveats: Expanded clones tended on average to be more numerous among CD8+ T cells than CD4+. In the 0.1 to 3.0 mg/kg range, CD4+ and CD8+ blood T cells had expanded clonally by week 6.

Regarding this clone: Its target is unknown.

The receptor was derived from an adult with an advanced solid tumor such as melanoma, head and neck, liver or kidney cancer. This chain joins TRBV4-2 and TRBJ2-7, with 12 bases aligning to TRBD2. Here the sequenced sample was CD4+ or CD8+ T cells sorted from blood, taken in a trial of the OX40 agonist ivuxolimab. DNA for the CDR3: TGTGCCAGCAGCCCTAGCGGGGGGGTCTACGAGCAGTACTTC. Amino acid sequence: CASSPSGGVYEQYF.